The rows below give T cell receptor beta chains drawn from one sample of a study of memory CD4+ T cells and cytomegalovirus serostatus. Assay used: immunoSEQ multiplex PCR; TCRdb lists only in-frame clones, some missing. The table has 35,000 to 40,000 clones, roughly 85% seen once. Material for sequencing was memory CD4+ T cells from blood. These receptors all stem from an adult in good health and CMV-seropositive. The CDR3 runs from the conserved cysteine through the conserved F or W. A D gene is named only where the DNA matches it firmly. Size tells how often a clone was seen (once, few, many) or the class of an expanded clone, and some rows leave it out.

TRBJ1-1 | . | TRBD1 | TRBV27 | CASNRGGGTEAFF | TGTGCCAGTAATCGAGGGGGCGGGACTGAAGCTTTCTTT
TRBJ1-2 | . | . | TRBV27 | CASSSQTGTLYGYTF | TGTGCCAGCAGTTCCCAAACCGGGACACTCTATGGCTACACCTTC
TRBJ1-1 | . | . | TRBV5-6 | CASSLQSLTTEAFF | TGTGCCAGCAGCTTGCAGAGCCTGACCACTGAAGCTTTCTTT
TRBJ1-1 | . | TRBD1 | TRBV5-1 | CASSMTGRGEAFF | TGCGCCAGCAGCATGACAGGGAGGGGTGAAGCTTTCTTT
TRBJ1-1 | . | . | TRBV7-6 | CASSADRLGNTEAFF | TGTGCCAGCAGCGCCGACAGGTTGGGGAACACTGAAGCTTTCTTT
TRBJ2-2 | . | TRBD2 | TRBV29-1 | CSVVGGAMNTGELFF | TGCAGCGTTGTGGGAGGGGCCATGAACACCGGGGAGCTGTTTTTT
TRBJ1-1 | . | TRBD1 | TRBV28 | CASSLTTGAEAFF | TGTGCCAGCAGTCTCACTACAGGGGCTGAAGCTTTCTTT
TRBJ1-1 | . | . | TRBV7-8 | CASSLIRLSGTEAFF | TGTGCCAGCAGCTTGATCCGACTGTCGGGGACTGAAGCTTTCTTT
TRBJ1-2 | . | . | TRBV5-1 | CASSLGGYSLHGYTF | TGCGCCAGCAGCTTGGGTGGTTACAGTCTTCATGGCTACACCTTC
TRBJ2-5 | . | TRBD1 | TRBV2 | CASRGTGVGAQETQYF | TGTGCCAGCCGCGGGACAGGGGTCGGAGCCCAAGAGACCCAGTACTTC
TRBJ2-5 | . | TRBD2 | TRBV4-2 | CASSQELAGGRYQETQYF | TGTGCCAGCAGCCAAGAGCTAGCGGGGGGGCGGTACCAAGAGACCCAGTACTTC
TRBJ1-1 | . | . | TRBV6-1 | CASNVQGLNTEAFF | TGTGCCAGCAATGTACAGGGCTTGAACACTGAAGCTTTCTTT
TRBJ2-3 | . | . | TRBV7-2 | CASSLLVNTQYF | TGTGCCAGCAGCTTGCTTGTTAATACGCAGTATTTT
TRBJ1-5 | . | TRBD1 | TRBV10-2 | CASRQGNNQPQHF | TGCGCCAGCAGACAGGGGAACAATCAGCCCCAGCATTTT
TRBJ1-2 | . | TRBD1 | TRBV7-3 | CASSSSGTGGDGYTF | TGTGCCAGCAGCTCGTCCGGGACAGGGGGCGATGGCTACACCTTC
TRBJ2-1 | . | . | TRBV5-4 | CASSPPGLYNEQFF | TGTGCCAGCAGCCCTCCGGGACTTTACAATGAGCAGTTCTTC
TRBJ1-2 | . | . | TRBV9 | CASSVNPRVNYGYTF | TGTGCCAGCAGCGTAAATCCCAGGGTTAACTATGGCTACACCTTC
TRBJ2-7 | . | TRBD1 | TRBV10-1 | CASSEARGRGREQYF | TGCGCCAGCAGTGAGGCGAGGGGCAGGGGGCGCGAGCAGTACTTC
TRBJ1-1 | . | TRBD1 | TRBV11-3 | CASSPRQGTEAFF | TGTGCCAGCAGCCCGAGACAGGGAACTGAAGCTTTCTTT
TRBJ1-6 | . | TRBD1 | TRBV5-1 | CASSSMGQGNSPLHF | TGCGCCAGCAGCTCGATGGGACAGGGAAATTCACCCCTCCACTTT
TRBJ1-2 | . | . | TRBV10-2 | CASSDLAGQSGYTF | TGCGCCAGCAGTGATTTGGCAGGGCAGTCTGGCTACACCTTC
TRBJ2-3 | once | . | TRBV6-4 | CASSDGTDTQYF | TGTGCCAGCAGTGACGGCACAGATACGCAGTATTTT
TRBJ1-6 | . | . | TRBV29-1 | CSVRRESSYNSPLHF | TGCAGCGTTCGACGGGAGAGCTCCTATAATTCACCCCTCCACTTT
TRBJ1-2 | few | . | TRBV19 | CASSAPSRGADGYTF | TGTGCCAGTAGTGCTCCGTCGCGGGGGGCCGATGGCTACACCTTC
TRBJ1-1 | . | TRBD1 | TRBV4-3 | CASSLKISGTGNTEAFF | TGCGCCAGCAGTCTCAAAATATCCGGGACAGGGAACACTGAAGCTTTCTTT
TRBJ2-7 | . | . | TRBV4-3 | CASSQEGYEQYF | TGCGCCAGCAGCCAAGAAGGGTACGAGCAGTACTTC
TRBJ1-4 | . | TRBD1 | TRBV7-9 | CASSPDRGPPNEKLFF | TGTGCCAGCAGCCCGGACAGGGGCCCACCTAATGAAAAACTGTTTTTT
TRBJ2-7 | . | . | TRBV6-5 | CASSYRRDNSYEQYF | TGTGCCAGCAGTTACCGCCGGGACAACTCCTACGAGCAGTACTTC
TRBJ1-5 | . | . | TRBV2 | CASSESAYSNQPQHF | TGTGCCAGCAGTGAAAGCGCGTATAGCAATCAGCCCCAGCATTTT
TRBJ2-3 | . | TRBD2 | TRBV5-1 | CASSRGSSGRTDTQYF | TGCGCCAGCAGCCGTGGGAGTAGCGGGAGGACAGATACGCAGTATTTT
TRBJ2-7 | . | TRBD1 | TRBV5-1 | CASSLATGVEISYEQYF | TGCGCCAGCAGCTTGGCCACAGGGGTCGAAATCTCCTACGAGCAGTACTTC
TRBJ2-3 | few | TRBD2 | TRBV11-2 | CASSLRRGGDTRTDTQYF | TGTGCCAGCAGCTTACGCCGGGGGGGGGACACCCGCACAGATACGCAGTATTTT
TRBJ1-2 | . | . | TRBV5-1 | CASSLEAYGYTF | TGCGCCAGCAGCTTGGAAGCATATGGCTACACCTTC
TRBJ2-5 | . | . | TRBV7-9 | CASRGAYQETQYF | TGTGCCAGCAGAGGCGCCTATCAGGAGACCCAGTACTTC
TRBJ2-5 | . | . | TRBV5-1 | CASSPGRIQETQYF | TGCGCCAGCAGCCCCGGACGGATTCAAGAGACCCAGTACTTC
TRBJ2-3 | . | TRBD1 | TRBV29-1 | CSGQQGSTDTQYF | TGCAGCGGTCAACAGGGGAGCACAGATACGCAGTATTTT
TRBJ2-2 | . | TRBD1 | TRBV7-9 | CASSALTGGRTGELFF | TGTGCCAGCAGCGCCCTGACAGGGGGGCGGACCGGGGAGCTGTTTTTT
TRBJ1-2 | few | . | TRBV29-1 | CSVEVSPTNGYTF | TGCAGCGTTGAGGTCAGCCCAACTAATGGCTACACCTTC
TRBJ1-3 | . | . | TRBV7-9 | CASSSGLSGNGNTIYF | TGTGCCAGCAGCTCTGGTTTGTCGGGAAATGGAAACACCATATATTTT
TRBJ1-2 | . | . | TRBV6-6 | CASSPAAGYTF | TGTGCCAGCAGCCCTGCGGCCGGCTACACCTTC